This TCR beta chain was sequenced during a study of human thymus T cells. Repertoires were generated with immunoSEQ multiplex PCR, while TCRdb's copy carries only in-frame clones and drops some. The top ten clones hold roughly 0.024% of a sample with 100,000 to 150,000 clones, around 95% of them seen once. Thymus specimens were resections from corrective heart surgery. Study-wide points: Thymic TCR repertoires of unrelated people reportedly overlapped highly.

Notes on this clone: Its antigen is unknown.

This clonotype was sampled from a boy less than two years old with a congenital heart defect but otherwise immunologically healthy. The material sequenced was thymus tissue.

The CDR3, as DNA: TGTGCCAGCAGTTACTCAGCGGGGGCCTCCTACAATGAGCAGTTCTTC. Protein sequence: CASSYSAGASYNEQFF. The genes are TRBV6-5 and TRBJ2-1; 8 nucleotides agree with TRBD2. The CDR3 has 16 amino acids. CDR1 MNHEY and CDR2 SVGAGI come from the germline V gene. Germline trimming cut 0 bases from V and 0 bases from J; bases unmatched to any gene: 1.